This TCR beta chain is from a study of T cell responses to AZD1222 COVID-19 vaccine. Study-level background: Analyses pooled second doses at about 4 or about 12 weeks.

Study-level findings and limits: No day 14 peak samples; only post-peak repertoires were characterized. Spike-specific TCR breadth and depth were elevated following two AZD1222 doses. Reportedly, nearly half the spike-specific TCRs target unmutated variant regions.

Per the germline V gene, CDR1 is SGHTA and CDR2 is FQGNSA. This CDR3 has 14 residues. V dropped 3 bases and J dropped 7 bases, with 13 bases sitting between them. On this clone itself: Its antigen remains unidentified.

This table comes from immunoSEQ multiplex PCR, and its TCRdb copy is limited to in-frame clones, with some not included. The data hold about 100,000 clones, with around 87% observed a single time. The sample consisted of peripheral blood, taken on day 0 of AZD1222 vaccination. The V and J genes are TRBV7-2 and TRBJ1-3, with D perhaps matching TRBD1 (6 bases). This TCR was recovered from an adult in good health. The CDR3 reads CASSFGQPMNTIYF. Written as DNA, the CDR3 is TGTGCCAGCAGCTTTGGACAGCCGATGAACACCATATATTTT. Full variable domain (missing parts from reference TRBV7-2 and TRBJ1-3): GAGVSQSPSNKVTEKGKDVELRCDPISGHTALYWYRQSLGQGLEFLIYFQGNSAPDKSGLPSDRFSAERTGGSVSTLTIQRTQQEDSAVYLCASSFGQPMNTIYFGEGSWLTVV.